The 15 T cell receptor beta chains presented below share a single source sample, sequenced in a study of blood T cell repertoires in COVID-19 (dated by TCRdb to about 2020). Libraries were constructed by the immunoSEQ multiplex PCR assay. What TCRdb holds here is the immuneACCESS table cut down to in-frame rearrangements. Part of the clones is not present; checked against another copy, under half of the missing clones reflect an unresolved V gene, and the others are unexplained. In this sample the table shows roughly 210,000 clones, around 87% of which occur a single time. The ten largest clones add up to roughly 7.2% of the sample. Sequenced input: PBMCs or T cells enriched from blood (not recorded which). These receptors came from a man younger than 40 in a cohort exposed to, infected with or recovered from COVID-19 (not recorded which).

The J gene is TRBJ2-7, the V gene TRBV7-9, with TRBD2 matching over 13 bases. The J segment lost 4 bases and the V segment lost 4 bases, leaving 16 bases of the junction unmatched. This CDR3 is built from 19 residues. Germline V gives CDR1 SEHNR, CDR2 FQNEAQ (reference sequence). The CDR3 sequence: CASSSYPQLAGGSFYEQYF. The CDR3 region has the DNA TGTGCCAGCAGCTCATACCCGCAACTAGCGGGAGGGTCTTTTTACGAGCAGTACTTC.

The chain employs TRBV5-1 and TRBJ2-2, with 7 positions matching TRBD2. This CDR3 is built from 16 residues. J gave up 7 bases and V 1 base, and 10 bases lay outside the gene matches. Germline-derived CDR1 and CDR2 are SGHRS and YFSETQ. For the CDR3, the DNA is TGCGCCAGCAGCTTGCGTATGGGAGGGCCACTCGGGGAGCTGTTTTTT. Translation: CASSLRMGGPLGELFF.

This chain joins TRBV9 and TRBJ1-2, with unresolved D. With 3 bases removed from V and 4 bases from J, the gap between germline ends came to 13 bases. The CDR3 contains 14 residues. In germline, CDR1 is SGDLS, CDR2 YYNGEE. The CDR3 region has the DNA TGTGCCAGCAGCGCGCCACACCCCATCTATGGCTACACCTTC. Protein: CASSAPHPIYGYTF.

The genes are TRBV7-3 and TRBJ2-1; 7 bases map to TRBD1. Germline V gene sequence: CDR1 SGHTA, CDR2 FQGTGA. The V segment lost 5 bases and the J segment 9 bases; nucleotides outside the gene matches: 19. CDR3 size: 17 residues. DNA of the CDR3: TGTGCCAGCAGCCCAGGGCGAGCAGGGGGAGTTGGTAGTGAGCAGTTCTTC. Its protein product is CASSPGRAGGVGSEQFF.

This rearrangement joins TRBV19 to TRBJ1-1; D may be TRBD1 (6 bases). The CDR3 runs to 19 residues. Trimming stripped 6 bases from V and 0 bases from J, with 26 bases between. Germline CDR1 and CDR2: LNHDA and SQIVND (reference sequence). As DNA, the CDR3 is TGTGCCAGTAGCAGCCGCAGCCCCACCCCCCGGGACATGAACACTGAAGCTTTCTTT. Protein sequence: CASSSRSPTPRDMNTEAFF.

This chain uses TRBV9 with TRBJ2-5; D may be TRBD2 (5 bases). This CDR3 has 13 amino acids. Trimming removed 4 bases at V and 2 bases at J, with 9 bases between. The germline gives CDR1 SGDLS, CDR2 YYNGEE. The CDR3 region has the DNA TGTGCCAGCAGCCCCGGGGTTCAAGAGACCCAGTACTTC. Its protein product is CASSPGVQETQYF.

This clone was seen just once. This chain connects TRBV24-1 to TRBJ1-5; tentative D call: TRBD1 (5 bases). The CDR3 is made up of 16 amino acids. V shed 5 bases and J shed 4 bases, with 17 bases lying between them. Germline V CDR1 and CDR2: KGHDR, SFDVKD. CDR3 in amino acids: CATSVGRQGGNQPQHF. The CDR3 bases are TGTGCCACCAGTGTGGGGAGGCAGGGAGGTAATCAGCCCCAGCATTTT.

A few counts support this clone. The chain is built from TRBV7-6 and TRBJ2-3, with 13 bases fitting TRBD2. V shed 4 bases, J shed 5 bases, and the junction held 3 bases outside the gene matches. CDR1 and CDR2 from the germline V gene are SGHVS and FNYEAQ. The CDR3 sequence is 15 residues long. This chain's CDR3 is CASSSGLAGEDTQYF. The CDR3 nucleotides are TGTGCCAGCAGCTCTGGACTAGCGGGAGAAGATACGCAGTATTTT.

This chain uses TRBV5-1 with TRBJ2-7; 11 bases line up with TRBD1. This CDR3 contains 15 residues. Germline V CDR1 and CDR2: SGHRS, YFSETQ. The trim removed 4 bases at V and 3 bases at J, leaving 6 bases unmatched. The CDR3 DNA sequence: TGCGCCAGCAGCATGATTGGGACAGGGGGCTACGAGCAGTACTTC. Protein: CASSMIGTGGYEQYF.

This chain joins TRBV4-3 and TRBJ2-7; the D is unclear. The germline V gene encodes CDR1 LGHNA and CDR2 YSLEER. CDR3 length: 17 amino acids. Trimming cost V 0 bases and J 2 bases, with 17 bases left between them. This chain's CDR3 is CASSQDAALVPTYEQYF. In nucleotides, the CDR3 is TGCGCCAGCAGCCAAGATGCGGCCCTAGTCCCCACCTACGAGCAGTACTTC.

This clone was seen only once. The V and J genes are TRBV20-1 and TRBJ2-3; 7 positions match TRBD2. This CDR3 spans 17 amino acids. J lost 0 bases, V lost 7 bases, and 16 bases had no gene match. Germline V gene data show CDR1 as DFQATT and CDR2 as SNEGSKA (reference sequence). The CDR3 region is CSVTEPAGTSSTDTQYF. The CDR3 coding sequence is TGCAGTGTTACTGAACCAGCGGGGACCTCTAGCACAGATACGCAGTATTTT.

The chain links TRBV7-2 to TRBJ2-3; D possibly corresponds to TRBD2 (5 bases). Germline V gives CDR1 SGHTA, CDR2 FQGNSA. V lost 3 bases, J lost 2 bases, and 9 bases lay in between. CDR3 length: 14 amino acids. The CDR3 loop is CASSFDYTTDTQYF. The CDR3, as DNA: TGTGCCAGCAGCTTCGACTATACCACAGATACGCAGTATTTT. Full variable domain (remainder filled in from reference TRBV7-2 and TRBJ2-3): GAGVSQSPSNKVTEKGKDVELRCDPISGHTALYWYRQSLGQGLEFLIYFQGNSAPDKSGLPSDRFSAERTGGSVSTLTIQRTQQEDSAVYLCASSFDYTTDTQYFGPGTRLTVL.

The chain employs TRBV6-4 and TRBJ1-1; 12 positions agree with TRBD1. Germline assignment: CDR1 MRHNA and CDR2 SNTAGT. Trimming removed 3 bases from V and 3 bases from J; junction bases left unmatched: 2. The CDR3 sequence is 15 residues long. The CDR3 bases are TGTGCCAGCAGTGATGGGACAGGGGGCCACACTGAAGCTTTCTTT. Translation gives CASSDGTGGHTEAFF.

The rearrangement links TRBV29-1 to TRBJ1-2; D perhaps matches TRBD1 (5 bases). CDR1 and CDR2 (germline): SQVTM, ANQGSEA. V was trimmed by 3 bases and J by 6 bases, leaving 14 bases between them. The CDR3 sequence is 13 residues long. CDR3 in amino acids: CSVERTLTDGYTF. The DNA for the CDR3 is TGCAGCGTTGAGAGGACACTTACCGATGGCTACACCTTC.

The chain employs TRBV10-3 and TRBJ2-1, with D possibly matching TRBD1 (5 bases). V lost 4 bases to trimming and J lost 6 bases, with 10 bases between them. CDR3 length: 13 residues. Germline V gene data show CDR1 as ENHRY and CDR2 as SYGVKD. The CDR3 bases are TGTGCCATCAGTGTAGAAGGGGTCAATGAGCAGTTCTTC. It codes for CAISVEGVNEQFF.